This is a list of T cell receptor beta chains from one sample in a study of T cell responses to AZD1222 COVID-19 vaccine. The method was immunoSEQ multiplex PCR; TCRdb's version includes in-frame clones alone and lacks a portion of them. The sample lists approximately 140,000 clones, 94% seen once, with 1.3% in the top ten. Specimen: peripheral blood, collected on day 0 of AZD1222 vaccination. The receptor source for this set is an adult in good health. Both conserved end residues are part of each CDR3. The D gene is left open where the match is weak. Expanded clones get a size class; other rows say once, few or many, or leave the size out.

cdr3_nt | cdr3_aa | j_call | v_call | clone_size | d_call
TGTGCCAGCAGTCCCAACAGGGGGCTAGATGAAAAACTGTTTTTT | CASSPNRGLDEKLFF | TRBJ1-4 | TRBV5-5 | - | TRBD1
TGTGCCAGCAGTTTAGGTTTAGCGGGGGGGAGAAACATTCAGTACTTC | CASSLGLAGGRNIQYF | TRBJ2-4 | TRBV28 | - | TRBD2
TGTGCCAGCAGCCAAGAGGGCTACGGGGAACGATGGGAAAAACTGTTTTTT | CASSQEGYGERWEKLFF | TRBJ1-4 | TRBV4-2 | - | -
TGCGCCAGCAAAATGGGCTCTGGAAACACCATATATTTT | CASKMGSGNTIYF | TRBJ1-3 | TRBV5-1 | - | -
TGTGCCAGCAGGTGGGAACAAGGGGGGGCGTTTTCACCCCTCCACTTT | CASRWEQGGAFSPLHF | TRBJ1-6 | TRBV5-5 | - | -
TGTGCCAGCAGTCCACAAGCAAACACTGAAGCTTTCTTT | CASSPQANTEAFF | TRBJ1-1 | TRBV6-2/TRBV6-3 | - | -
TGTGCCAGCGGGGGGCGGGGAGCTAACTATGGCTACACCTTC | CASGGRGANYGYTF | TRBJ1-2 | TRBV7-8 | - | -
TGTGCCATCAGTGACCGAGGACTAGCGGGGGGCAATGAGCAGTTCTTC | CAISDRGLAGGNEQFF | TRBJ2-1 | TRBV10-3 | once | TRBD2
TGTGCCAGTCTTGACACGATCGCTGAAGCTTTCTTT | CASLDTIAEAFF | TRBJ1-1 | TRBV2 | - | -
TGCGCCAGCAGCCCTCAGATGAACACTGAAGCTTTCTTT | CASSPQMNTEAFF | TRBJ1-1 | TRBV5-1 | - | -
TGTGCCAGCAGCCGTGGGGGGGGAACCACAGATACGCAGTATTTT | CASSRGGGTTDTQYF | TRBJ2-3 | TRBV6-5 | - | TRBD2
TGTGCCAGCAGAGGACAGGTCGTTGGAAACACCATATATTTT | CASRGQVVGNTIYF | TRBJ1-3 | TRBV2 | - | TRBD1
TGTGCCAGCAGCGGGCTAGCCGATGAGCAGTTCTTC | CASSGLADEQFF | TRBJ2-1 | TRBV7-9 | - | -
TGCGCCAGCAGTCAGGGGTTCACTGAAGCTTTCTTT | CASSQGFTEAFF | TRBJ1-1 | TRBV10-2 | - | -
TGTGCCAGCAGCCCCCCCAGGGGGGGTTCCGGGGAGCTGTTTTTT | CASSPPRGGSGELFF | TRBJ2-2 | TRBV13 | - | -
TGTGCCAGCAGGCCCGGGCCAGCTGTCGAAGCTTTCTTT | CASRPGPAVEAFF | TRBJ1-1 | TRBV27 | - | -
TGCGCCAGCAGCCAAGATCTGGCGGGAGTCCCAGATACGCAGTATTTT | CASSQDLAGVPDTQYF | TRBJ2-3 | TRBV4-3 | - | TRBD2
TGCGCCAGCAGCTTGGGTTGGGGGACTAATGAAAAACTGTTTTTT | CASSLGWGTNEKLFF | TRBJ1-4 | TRBV5-1 | - | -
TGTGCCACCAGTAAAGATCAGGGTACTAACTATGGCTACACCTTC | CATSKDQGTNYGYTF | TRBJ1-2 | TRBV15 | - | -
TGTGCCAGCAGCCCCCACCCGGGACAGAACTATGGCTACACCTTC | CASSPHPGQNYGYTF | TRBJ1-2 | TRBV7-6 | - | TRBD1
TGCGCCAGCAGCCAAGATACAGGGGGTACTGAAGCTTTCTTT | CASSQDTGGTEAFF | TRBJ1-1 | TRBV4-1 | - | TRBD1
TGTGCCAGCAGTTCGCCTCTAGGGTCCGCAACCACAGATACGCAGTATTTT | CASSSPLGSATTDTQYF | TRBJ2-3 | TRBV27 | - | -
TGTGCCACCCGACGAGGTGGGGCCCAATTCTCTGGAAACACCATATATTTT | CATRRGGAQFSGNTIYF | TRBJ1-3 | TRBV19 | once | -
TGTGCCAGCAGTTACTCCAAAGGGGCGGCCAACTATGGCTACACCTTC | CASSYSKGAANYGYTF | TRBJ1-2 | TRBV6-5 | - | -
TGTGCCACCAGTGAAGGGCCAGCAGACACCATATATTTT | CATSEGPADTIYF | TRBJ1-3 | TRBV24-1 | - | -